The table lists the clone carrying this T cell receptor (beta chain) with a few counts. Its antigen is not identified. Each CDR3 protein gets one entry after TCRdb re-called the 5' RACE reads with MiXCR. The table shows about 40,000 distinct CDR3 sequences, with around a quarter occurring only once. The sample belongs to a study of early T cells in non-severe SARS-CoV-2 infection. General study points: Matches to VDJdb favored anti-spike CD8 responses and missed private and CD4 specificities.

The V gene's germline CDR1 is SGHVS and CDR2 FNYEAQ. V dropped 10 bases and J dropped 7; count of bases not matched to a gene: 22. The CDR3 is made up of 18 amino acids. This sequence originates from an adult who was a healthcare worker with PCR-confirmed SARS-CoV-2 infection or an uninfected control (not recorded which). The chain carries TRBV7-6 and TRBJ1-6; 7 positions match TRBD1. Here the sequenced sample was whole blood, taken at baseline. CDR3 sequence reads: CATSPGAAGGDWNSPLHF. CDR3 bases: TGTGCCACCTCCCCAGGGGCGGCAGGGGGGGATTGGAATTCACCCCTCCACTTT.